This TCR beta chain was identified in a study of shared clonotypes between healthy human individuals. Study-wide findings and caveats: Sample collection involved blood only; tissue repertoires are likely different.

Sequenced by immunoSEQ multiplex PCR; TCRdb stores in-frame clones only, minus some. There are over a million clones in the sample; roughly 75% occur only once, and 1.5% lies in the top ten. The V end was cut by 3 bases, the J end by 1 base, with 4 bases between. The CDR3 is 13 residues long. CDR1 is LNHNV and CDR2 is YYDKDF in the germline V gene (reference sequence). Details on this clone: The antigen is undetermined.

The chain uses TRBV15 and TRBJ2-4, with D hard to call. The source of this sequence is a man aged 18-30 years in good health. The sequenced sample was memory CD4+ T cells sorted from blood. As for subset: CD45RA-negative fraction. CDR3 loop: CATSSDAKNIQYF. In DNA form, the CDR3 reads TGTGCCACCAGCAGCGACGCCAAAAACATTCAGTACTTC.